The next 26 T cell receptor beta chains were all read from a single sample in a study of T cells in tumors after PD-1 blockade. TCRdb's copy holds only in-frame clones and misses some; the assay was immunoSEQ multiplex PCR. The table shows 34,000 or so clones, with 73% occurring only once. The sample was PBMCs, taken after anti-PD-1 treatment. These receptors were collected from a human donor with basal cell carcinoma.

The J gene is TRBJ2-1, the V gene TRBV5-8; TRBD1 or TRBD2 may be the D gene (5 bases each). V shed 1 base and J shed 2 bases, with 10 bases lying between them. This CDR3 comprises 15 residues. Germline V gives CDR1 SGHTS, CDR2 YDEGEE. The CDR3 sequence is CASSLTRGTYNEQFF. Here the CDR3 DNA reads TGTGCCAGCAGCTTGACGAGGGGCACCTACAATGAGCAGTTCTTC.

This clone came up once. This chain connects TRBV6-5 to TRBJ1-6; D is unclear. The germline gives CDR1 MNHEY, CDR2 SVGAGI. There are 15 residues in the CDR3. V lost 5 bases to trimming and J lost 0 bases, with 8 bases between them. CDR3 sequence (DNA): TGTGCCAGCAGTCAGGCTAGCTCCTATAATTCACCCCTCCACTTT. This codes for CASSQASSYNSPLHF.

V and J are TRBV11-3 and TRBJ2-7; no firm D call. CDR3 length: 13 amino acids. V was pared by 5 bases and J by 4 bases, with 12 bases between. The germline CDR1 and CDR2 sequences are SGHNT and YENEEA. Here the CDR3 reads CASSVPSKYEQYF. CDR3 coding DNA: TGTGCCAGCAGCGTACCTAGTAAGTACGAGCAGTACTTC.

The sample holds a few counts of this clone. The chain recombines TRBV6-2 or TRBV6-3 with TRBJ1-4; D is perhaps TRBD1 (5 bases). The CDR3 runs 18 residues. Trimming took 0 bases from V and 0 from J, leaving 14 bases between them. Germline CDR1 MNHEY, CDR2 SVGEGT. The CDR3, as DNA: TGTGCCAGCAGTTACTCGGGGACCGCCCCTGCAACTAATGAAAAACTGTTTTTT. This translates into CASSYSGTAPATNEKLFF.

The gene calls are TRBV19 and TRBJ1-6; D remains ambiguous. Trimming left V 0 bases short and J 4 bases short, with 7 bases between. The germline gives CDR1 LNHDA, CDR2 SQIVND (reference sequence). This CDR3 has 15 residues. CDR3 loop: CASSIEGGYNSPLHF. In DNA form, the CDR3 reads TGTGCCAGTAGTATAGAGGGCGGTTATAATTCACCCCTCCACTTT.

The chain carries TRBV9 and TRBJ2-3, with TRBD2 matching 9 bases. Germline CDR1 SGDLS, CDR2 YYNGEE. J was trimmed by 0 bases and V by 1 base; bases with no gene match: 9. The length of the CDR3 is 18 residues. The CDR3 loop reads CASSVTPTTSGSTDTQYF. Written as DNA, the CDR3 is TGTGCCAGCAGCGTAACCCCGACGACTAGCGGTAGCACAGATACGCAGTATTTT.

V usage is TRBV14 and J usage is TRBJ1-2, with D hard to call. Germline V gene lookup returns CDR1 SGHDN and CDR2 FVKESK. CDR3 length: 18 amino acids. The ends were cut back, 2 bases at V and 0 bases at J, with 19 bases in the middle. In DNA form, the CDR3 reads TGTGCCAGCAGCCAAAACTCCCTACTCGGCCAAGCTAACTATGGCTACACCTTC. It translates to CASSQNSLLGQANYGYTF.

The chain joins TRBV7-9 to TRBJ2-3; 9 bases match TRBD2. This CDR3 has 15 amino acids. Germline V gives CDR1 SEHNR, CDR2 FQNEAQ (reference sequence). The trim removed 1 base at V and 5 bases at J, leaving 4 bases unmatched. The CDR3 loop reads CASSLGGGAEDTQYF. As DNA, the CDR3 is TGTGCCAGCAGCTTAGGCGGGGGGGCCGAAGATACGCAGTATTTT. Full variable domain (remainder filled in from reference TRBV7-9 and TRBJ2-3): DTGVSQNPRHKITKRGQNVTFRCDPISEHNRLYWYRQTLGQGPEFLTYFQNEAQLEKSRLLSDRFSAERPKGSFSTLEIQRTEQGDSAMYLCASSLGGGAEDTQYFGPGTRLTVL.

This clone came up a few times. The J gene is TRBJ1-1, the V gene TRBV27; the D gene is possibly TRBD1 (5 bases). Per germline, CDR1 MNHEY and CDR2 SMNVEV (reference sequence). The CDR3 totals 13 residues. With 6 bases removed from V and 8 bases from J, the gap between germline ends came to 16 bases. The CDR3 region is CASSFREGAEAFF. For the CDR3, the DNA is TGTGCCAGCAGCTTCCGGGAAGGGGCGGAAGCTTTCTTT.

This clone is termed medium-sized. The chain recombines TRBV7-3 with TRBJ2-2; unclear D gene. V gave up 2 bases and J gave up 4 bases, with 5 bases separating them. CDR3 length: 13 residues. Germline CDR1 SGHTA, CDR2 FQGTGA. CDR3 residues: CASSLSFTGELFF. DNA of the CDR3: TGTGCCAGCAGCTTATCCTTCACCGGGGAGCTGTTTTTT.

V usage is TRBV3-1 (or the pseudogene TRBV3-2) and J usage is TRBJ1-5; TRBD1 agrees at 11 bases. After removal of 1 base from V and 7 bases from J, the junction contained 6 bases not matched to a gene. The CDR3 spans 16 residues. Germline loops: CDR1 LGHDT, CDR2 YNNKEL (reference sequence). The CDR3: CASSQGRTGGRQPQHF. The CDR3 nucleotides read TGTGCCAGCAGCCAAGGAAGGACAGGGGGCCGGCAGCCCCAGCATTTT.

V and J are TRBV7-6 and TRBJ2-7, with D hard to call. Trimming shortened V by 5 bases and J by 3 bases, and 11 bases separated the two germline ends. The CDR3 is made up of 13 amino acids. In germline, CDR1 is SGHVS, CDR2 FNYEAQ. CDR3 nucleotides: TGTGCCAGCAGCCTCGGACCCTACTACGAGCAGTACTTC. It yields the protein CASSLGPYYEQYF.

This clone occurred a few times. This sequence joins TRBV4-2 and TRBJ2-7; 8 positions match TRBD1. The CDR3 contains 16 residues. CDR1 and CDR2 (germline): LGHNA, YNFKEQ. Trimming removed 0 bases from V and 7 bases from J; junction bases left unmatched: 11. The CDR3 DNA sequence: TGTGCCAGCAGCCAAGATCTTTGGACAGGGCCTATGGAGCAGTACTTC. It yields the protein CASSQDLWTGPMEQYF.

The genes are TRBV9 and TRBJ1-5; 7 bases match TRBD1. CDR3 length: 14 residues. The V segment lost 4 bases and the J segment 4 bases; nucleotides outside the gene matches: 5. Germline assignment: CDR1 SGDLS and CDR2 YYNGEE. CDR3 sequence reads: CASSPGQVNQPQHF. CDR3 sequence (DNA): TGTGCCAGCAGCCCCGGACAGGTAAATCAGCCCCAGCATTTT. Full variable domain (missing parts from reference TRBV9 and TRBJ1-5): DSGVTQTPKHLITATGQRVTLRCSPRSGDLSVYWYQQSLDQGLQFLIQYYNGEERAKGNILERFSAQQFPDLHSELNLSSLELGDSALYFCASSPGQVNQPQHFGDGTRLSIL.

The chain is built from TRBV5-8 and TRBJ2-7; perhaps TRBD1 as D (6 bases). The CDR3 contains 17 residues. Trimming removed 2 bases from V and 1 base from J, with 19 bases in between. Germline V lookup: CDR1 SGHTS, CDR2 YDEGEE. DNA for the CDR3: TGTGCCAGCAGCTTCTCCTCCCACAGGGACCAGTCCTACGAGCAGTACTTC. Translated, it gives CASSFSSHRDQSYEQYF.

CDR3 DNA: TGTGCCAGCAGTGGCTCAGCCCTAACGAACTCTGGGGCCAACGTCCTGACTTTC. It yields the protein CASSGSALTNSGANVLTF. The chain uses TRBV6-1 and TRBJ2-6, with D uncertain. Trimming removed 4 bases from V and 0 bases from J, with 16 bases in between. The CDR3 spans 18 residues. CDR1 and CDR2 (germline): MNHNS, SASEGT.

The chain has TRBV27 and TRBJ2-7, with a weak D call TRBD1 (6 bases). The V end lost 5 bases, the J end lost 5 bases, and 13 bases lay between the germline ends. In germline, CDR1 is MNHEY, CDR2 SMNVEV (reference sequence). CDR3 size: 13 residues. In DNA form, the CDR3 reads TGTGCCAGCAGTCTGTCACAGGGAAACGAGCAGTACTTC. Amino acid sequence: CASSLSQGNEQYF.

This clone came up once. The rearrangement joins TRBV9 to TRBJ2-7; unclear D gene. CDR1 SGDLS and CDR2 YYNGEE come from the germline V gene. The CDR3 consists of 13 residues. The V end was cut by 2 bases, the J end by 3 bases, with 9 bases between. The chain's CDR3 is CASSVGPHYEQYF. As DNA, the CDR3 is TGTGCCAGCAGCGTTGGGCCGCACTACGAGCAGTACTTC.

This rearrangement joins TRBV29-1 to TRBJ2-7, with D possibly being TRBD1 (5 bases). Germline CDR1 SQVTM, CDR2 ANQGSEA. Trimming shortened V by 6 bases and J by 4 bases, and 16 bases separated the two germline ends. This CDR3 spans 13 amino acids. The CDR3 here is CSVRQLGSYEQYF. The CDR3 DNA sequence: TGCAGCGTAAGACAGTTGGGATCGTACGAGCAGTACTTC.

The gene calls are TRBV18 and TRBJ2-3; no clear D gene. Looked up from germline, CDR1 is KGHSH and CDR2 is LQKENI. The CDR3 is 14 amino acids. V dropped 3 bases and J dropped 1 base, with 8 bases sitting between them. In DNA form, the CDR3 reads TGTGCCAGCTCACCTGGGCGAGGCACAGATACGCAGTATTTT. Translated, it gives CASSPGRGTDTQYF.

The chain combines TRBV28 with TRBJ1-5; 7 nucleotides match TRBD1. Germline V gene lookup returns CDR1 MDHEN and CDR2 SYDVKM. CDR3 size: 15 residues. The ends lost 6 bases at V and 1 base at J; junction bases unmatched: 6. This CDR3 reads CASRERGPSNQPQHF. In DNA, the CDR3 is TGTGCCAGCAGAGAAAGGGGGCCGAGCAATCAGCCCCAGCATTTT.

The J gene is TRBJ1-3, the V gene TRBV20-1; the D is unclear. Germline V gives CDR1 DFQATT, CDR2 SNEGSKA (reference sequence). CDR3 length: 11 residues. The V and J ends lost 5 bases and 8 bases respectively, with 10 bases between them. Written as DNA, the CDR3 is TGCAGTGCTTCCATGGCCGACACCATATATTTT. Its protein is CSASMADTIYF.

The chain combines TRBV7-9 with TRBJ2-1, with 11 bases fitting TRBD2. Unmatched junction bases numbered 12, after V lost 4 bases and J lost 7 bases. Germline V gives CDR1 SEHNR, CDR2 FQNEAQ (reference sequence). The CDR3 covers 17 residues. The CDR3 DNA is TGTGCCAGCAGCTCCCTCCTTAGCGGGAGGGTCGGAAATGAGCAGTTCTTC. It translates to CASSSLLSGRVGNEQFF.

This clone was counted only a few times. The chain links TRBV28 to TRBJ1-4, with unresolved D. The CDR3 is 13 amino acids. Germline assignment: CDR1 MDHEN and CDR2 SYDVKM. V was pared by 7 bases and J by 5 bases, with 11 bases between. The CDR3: CASKVRRNEKLFF. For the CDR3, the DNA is TGTGCCAGCAAGGTACGGCGAAATGAAAAACTGTTTTTT.

The CDR3 DNA reads TGCGCCAGCAGCCAAGTACTAGCTACCGGGGAGCTGTTTTTT. Its protein is CASSQVLATGELFF. This sequence joins TRBV4-3 and TRBJ2-2, with D possibly being TRBD2 (6 bases). The germline V gene has CDR1 LGHNA and CDR2 YSLEER. This CDR3 has 14 residues. V was cut by 1 base and J by 5 bases, with 8 bases left in between.

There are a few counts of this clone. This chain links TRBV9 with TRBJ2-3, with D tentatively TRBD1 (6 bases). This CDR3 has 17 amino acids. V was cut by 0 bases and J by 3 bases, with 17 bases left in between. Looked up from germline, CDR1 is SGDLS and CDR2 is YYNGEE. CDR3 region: CASSVGDTGIWTDTQYF. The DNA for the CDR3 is TGTGCCAGCAGCGTAGGGGACACAGGGATTTGGACAGATACGCAGTATTTT.